Below are 24 T cell receptor beta chains sequenced from a single sample in a study of blood T cell repertoires in COVID-19. TCRdb's table, derived via immunoSEQ multiplex PCR, lists solely in-frame clones and lacks some. The sample consists of 400,000 to 450,000 clones, roughly 89% of them appearing once. Sequences were obtained from peripheral blood. These TCRs come from a woman in her thirties with active or convalescent COVID-19.

A remark on this clone: The junction departs from germline at one end; a sequencing error may be responsible. The V gene is TRBV27, the J gene TRBJ1-1; D is unresolved. The V gene's germline CDR1 is MNHEY and CDR2 SMNVEV (reference sequence). The CDR3 consists of 11 residues. CDR3 bases: TGTGCCAGCATGGAACGGGAGCCTCTCCTTTTT. Its protein is CASMEREPLLF.

The chain couples TRBV5-1 to TRBJ1-6; possible D gene TRBD1, 5 bases. Germline assignment: CDR1 SGHRS and CDR2 YFSETQ. Trimming shortened V by 0 bases and J by 8 bases, and 9 bases separated the two germline ends. This CDR3 is built from 14 residues. CDR3 bases: TGCGCCAGCAGCTTGGAGGTCAGGGATTCACCCCTCCACTTT. Translated: CASSLEVRDSPLHF.

The gene calls are TRBV6-5 and TRBJ2-1, with D uncertain. The V gene lost 8 bases and the J gene lost 6 bases, with 8 bases spanning the gap. The CDR3 totals 11 residues. In germline, CDR1 is MNHEY, CDR2 SVGAGI. CDR3 region: CASSYRNEQFF. The CDR3 DNA reads TGTGCCAGCTCCTATCGCAATGAGCAGTTCTTC.

V usage is TRBV5-1 and J usage is TRBJ2-1, with 8 positions matching TRBD2. The CDR3 runs 18 residues. Trimming took 0 bases from V and 0 from J; bases not matched to a gene: 8. Germline CDR1 reads SGHRS; CDR2 reads YFSETQ. For the CDR3, the DNA is TGCGCCAGCAGCTTGGTTTTTGCGGGGGGTACCTCCTACAATGAGCAGTTCTTC. Residues: CASSLVFAGGTSYNEQFF.

This rearrangement joins TRBV12-3 or TRBV12-4 to TRBJ2-1, with 8 bases identical to TRBD2. This CDR3 spans 12 amino acids. V lost 5 bases to trimming and J lost 13 bases; unmatched junction nucleotides: 7. CDR3 sequence reads: CASSANSGTQFF. The CDR3 coding sequence is TGTGCCAGCAGTGCGAATAGCGGGACTCAGTTCTTC.

The V call is TRBV5-1, the J call TRBJ1-2, with 7 bases identical to TRBD1. CDR3 length: 19 amino acids. Trimming took 3 bases from V and 7 from J; bases not matched to a gene: 24. Germline assignment: CDR1 SGHRS and CDR2 YFSETQ. CDR3 amino acids: CASSSVYRGTHADGLGYTF. CDR3 DNA: TGCGCCAGCAGCTCGGTTTACAGGGGCACCCACGCTGACGGACTTGGCTACACCTTC.

This sequence joins TRBV27 and TRBJ2-7; weak D call: TRBD1 (6 bases). The V and J ends lost 3 bases and 1 base respectively, with 16 bases between them. There are 16 residues in the CDR3. From germline, CDR1 is MNHEY and CDR2 SMNVEV (reference sequence). CDR3 nucleotides: TGTGCCAGCAGTTTCTACGGGACACCAGGGTCCTACGAGCAGTACTTC. The encoded protein is CASSFYGTPGSYEQYF.

The chain joins TRBV9 to TRBJ1-2; a weak D match, TRBD1 (5 bases). The germline CDR1 and CDR2 sequences are SGDLS and YYNGEE. This CDR3 contains 15 residues. Trimming removed 0 bases at V and 5 bases at J, with 14 bases between. CDR3 residues: CASSVAMAGKYGYTF. CDR3 bases: TGTGCCAGCAGCGTAGCCATGGCAGGGAAGTATGGCTACACCTTC.

Worth noting for this clone: At one end, the junction sequence differs from germline, possibly due to a read error. V is TRBV6-1 and J is TRBJ2-3, with 10 bases identical to TRBD2. From germline, CDR1 is MNHNS and CDR2 SASEGT. This CDR3 spans 14 amino acids. CDR3 sequence: CASREAGGPHTQYF. CDR3 in DNA: TGTGCCAGCAGAGAAGCGGGAGGGCCACATACGCAGTATTTT.

The chain links TRBV29-1 to TRBJ2-3; 8 nucleotides agree with TRBD1. CDR1 SQVTM and CDR2 ANQGSEA come from the germline V gene. V lost 7 bases, J lost 14 bases, and 5 bases stayed unmatched. CDR3 length equals 9 residues. The CDR3: CSGGQGAYF. DNA for the CDR3: TGCAGCGGGGGGCAGGGGGCGTATTTT.

The CDR3 loop reads CASSLAQDIQYF. DNA of the CDR3: TGTGCCAGCAGCTTAGCCCAGGACATTCAGTACTTC. The V call is TRBV7-9, the J call TRBJ2-4; unclear D gene. Germline CDR1 reads SEHNR; CDR2 reads FQNEAQ (reference sequence). The CDR3 loop spans 12 amino acids. V lost 0 bases and J lost 8, with 5 bases in between.

The V gene is TRBV6-5, the J gene TRBJ2-3, with TRBD2 identical over 8 bases. Losses at the gene ends were 2 bases for V and 0 bases for J; bases not matched to a gene: 4. The CDR3 has 16 amino acids. Per germline, CDR1 MNHEY and CDR2 SVGAGI. The CDR3 here is CASSYGASGSTDTQYF. The CDR3 bases are TGTGCCAGCAGTTACGGGGCTAGCGGGAGCACAGATACGCAGTATTTT.

This clone has only one observation. J is TRBJ1-2 and V is TRBV25-1, with unresolved D. CDR1 and CDR2 from the germline V gene are MGHDK and SYGVNS. The CDR3 is 14 amino acids. Between the trimmed V and J ends, which lost 3 bases and 4 bases, there was a span of 12 bases. This CDR3 reads CASSDFRVGYGYTF. The CDR3 DNA reads as TGTGCCAGCAGTGACTTTCGGGTTGGCTATGGCTACACCTTC.

This clone was seen a handful of times. The chain joins TRBV2 to TRBJ2-7, with 8 positions matching TRBD2. V dropped 5 bases and J dropped 5; count of bases not matched to a gene: 2. This CDR3 comprises 12 residues. Germline values: CDR1 SNHLY, CDR2 FYNNEI. CDR3: CASSTGGHEQYF. For the CDR3, the DNA is TGTGCCAGCAGTACGGGAGGGCACGAGCAGTACTTC.

The chain employs TRBV10-3 and TRBJ2-2, with TRBD2 identical over 9 bases. This CDR3 has 14 residues. The V gene end was trimmed by 9 bases and the J gene end by 3 bases; junction bases not matched to a gene: 5. Germline CDR1 ENHRY, CDR2 SYGVKD. In DNA form, the CDR3 reads TGTGCCATGAGGGGACTAGCCGACACCGGGGAGCTGTTTTTT. Translating gives CAMRGLADTGELFF.

This sequence joins TRBV30 and TRBJ1-5; a possible D gene is TRBD1 (5 bases). The germline V and J ends were trimmed by 1 base and 7 bases, with 14 bases remaining between them. The CDR3 runs 14 residues. Germline values: CDR1 GTSNPN, CDR2 SVGIG (reference sequence). CDR3 in DNA: TGTGCCTGGAGTGCCGGGGGGGTCAGCCAGCCCCAGCATTTT. Protein sequence: CAWSAGGVSQPQHF.

The V and J genes are TRBV2 and TRBJ1-2; 10 bases align to TRBD1. V lost 7 bases, J lost 7 bases, and 9 bases stayed unmatched. This CDR3 is built from 14 residues. Germline loops: CDR1 SNHLY, CDR2 FYNNEI. DNA of the CDR3: TGTGCCAGCACCTTGGGACAGGGGTTGGTTGGCTACACCTTC. Its translation: CASTLGQGLVGYTF.

The chain uses TRBV7-9 and TRBJ1-5; D unclear. Trimming stripped 1 base from V and 7 bases from J, with 11 bases between. The CDR3 totals 14 residues. Germline V gene sequence: CDR1 SEHNR, CDR2 FQNEAQ (reference sequence). The CDR3 nucleotides are TGTGCCAGCAGCTTAGATGGCTTCGGGCAGCCCCAGCATTTT. Translation: CASSLDGFGQPQHF.

Only a few counts were recorded for this clone. This chain links TRBV6-5 with TRBJ1-2; tentative D call: TRBD1 (5 bases). The V end lost 5 bases, the J end lost 8 bases, and 15 bases lay between the germline ends. Germline V gene data show CDR1 as MNHEY and CDR2 as SVGAGI. The length of the CDR3 is 13 residues. For the CDR3, the DNA is TGTGCCAGCAGTCCACCACAAGGGGAAGGCTACACCTTC. Translating it yields CASSPPQGEGYTF.

The CDR3: CASRLGQANTGELFF. DNA for the CDR3: TGTGCCAGCAGACTAGGACAGGCGAACACCGGGGAGCTGTTTTTT. The chain joins TRBV6-5 to TRBJ2-2, with TRBD1 matching 7 bases. There are 15 residues in the CDR3. The germline gives CDR1 MNHEY, CDR2 SVGAGI. V was clipped by 6 bases and J by 0 bases; unmatched bases: 4.

V gene TRBV5-1 combines with J gene TRBJ2-7, with TRBD2 matching over 8 bases. Germline V lookup: CDR1 SGHRS, CDR2 YFSETQ. The CDR3 is made up of 15 amino acids. V was clipped by 7 bases and J by 3 bases; unmatched bases: 12. Here the CDR3 reads CASATGRGVVYEQYF. Here the CDR3 DNA reads TGCGCCAGCGCTACGGGGCGGGGGGTAGTCTACGAGCAGTACTTC.

V gene TRBV5-1 combines with J gene TRBJ2-7; 7 positions match TRBD1. CDR3 size: 16 residues. The ends lost 0 bases at V and 1 base at J; junction bases unmatched: 7. Germline CDR1 and CDR2: SGHRS and YFSETQ. CDR3 sequence reads: CASSLAGQGVSYEQYF. The CDR3, as DNA: TGCGCCAGCAGCTTGGCTGGGCAGGGGGTATCCTACGAGCAGTACTTC.

The rearrangement uses TRBV5-4 and TRBJ2-1; D might be TRBD2 (6 bases). This CDR3 has 14 amino acids. Looked up from germline, CDR1 is SGHNT and CDR2 is YYREEE (reference sequence). V lost 6 bases, J lost 5 bases, and 15 bases lay in between. CDR3 sequence reads: CASTLGGGNNEQFF. The CDR3 nucleotides are TGTGCCAGCACCCTTGGTGGGGGGAACAATGAGCAGTTCTTC.

This chain links TRBV6-6 with TRBJ1-1; perhaps TRBD1 as D (5 bases). Trimming cost V 7 bases and J 0 bases, with 18 bases left between them. The germline V gene has CDR1 MNHNY and CDR2 SVGAGI (reference sequence). The CDR3 covers 16 residues. CDR3 sequence: CASNDLPGVMNTEAFF. Here the CDR3 DNA reads TGTGCCAGCAACGATCTCCCGGGGGTCATGAACACTGAAGCTTTCTTT.